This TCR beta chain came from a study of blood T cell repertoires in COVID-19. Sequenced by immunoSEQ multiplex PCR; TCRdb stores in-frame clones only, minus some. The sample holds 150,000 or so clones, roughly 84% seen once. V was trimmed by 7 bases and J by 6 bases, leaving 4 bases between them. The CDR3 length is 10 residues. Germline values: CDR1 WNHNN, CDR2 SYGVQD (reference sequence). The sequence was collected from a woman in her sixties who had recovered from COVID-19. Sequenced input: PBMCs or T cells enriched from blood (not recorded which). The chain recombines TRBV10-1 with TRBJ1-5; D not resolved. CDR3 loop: CASISQPQHF. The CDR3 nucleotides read TGCGCCAGCATCAGTCAGCCCCAGCATTTT.